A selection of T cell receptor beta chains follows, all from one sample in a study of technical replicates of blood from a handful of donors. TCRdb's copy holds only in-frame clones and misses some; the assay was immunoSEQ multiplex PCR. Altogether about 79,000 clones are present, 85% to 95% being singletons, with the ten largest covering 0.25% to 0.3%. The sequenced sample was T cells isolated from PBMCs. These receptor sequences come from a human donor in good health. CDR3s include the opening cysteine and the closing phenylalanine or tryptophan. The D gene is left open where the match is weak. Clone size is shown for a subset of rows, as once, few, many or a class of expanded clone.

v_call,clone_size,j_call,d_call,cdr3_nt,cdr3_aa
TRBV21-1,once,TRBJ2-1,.,TGTGCCAGCAGCAAAGGGACAGACTCCTACAATGAGCAGTTCTTC,CASSKGTDSYNEQFF
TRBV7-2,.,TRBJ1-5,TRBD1,TGTGCCAGCAGCCCCCGCACAGGGGTCCAGCCCCAGCATTTT,CASSPRTGVQPQHF
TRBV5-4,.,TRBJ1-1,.,TGTGCCAGCAGTTTGTTCATTCTGAACACTGAAGCTTTCTTT,CASSLFILNTEAFF
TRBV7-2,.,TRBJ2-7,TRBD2,TGTGCCAGCAGCTTGGGAGCGGGAGGGCCGAACGAGCAGTACTTC,CASSLGAGGPNEQYF
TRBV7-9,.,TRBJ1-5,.,TGTGCCAGCAGCCCCTTATCTGGCAAGAGCAATCAGCCCCAGCATTTT,CASSPLSGKSNQPQHF
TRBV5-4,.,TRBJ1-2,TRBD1,TGTGCCAGCAGCCGCATCGGACAGGGGCAGGATGGCTACACCTTC,CASSRIGQGQDGYTF
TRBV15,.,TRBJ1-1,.,TGTGCCACCAGCAGAGATTTTAGTCCCGACACTGAAGCTTTCTTT,CATSRDFSPDTEAFF
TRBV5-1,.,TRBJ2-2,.,TGCGCCAGCAGCTTGACCCTAGCCGCCACCGGGGAGCTGTTTTTT,CASSLTLAATGELFF
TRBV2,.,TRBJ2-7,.,TGTGCCAGCAACTCAGGGGTGCTTTCCTTAGATCTCCTACGAACGCAGTACTTC,CASNSGVLSLDLLRTQYF
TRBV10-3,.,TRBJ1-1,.,TGTGCCATCAGTGAGTCTGTGGGTTTGGGGGCGAACACTGAAGCTTTCTTT,CAISESVGLGANTEAFF
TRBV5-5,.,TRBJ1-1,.,TGTGCCAGCAGCTTACAGGGCAGGGACACTGAAGCTTTCTTT,CASSLQGRDTEAFF
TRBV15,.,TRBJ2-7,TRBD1,TGTGCCACCAGCAGAGATCAGACGATAGGGGACAGGAAAAACGAGCAGTACTTC,CATSRDQTIGDRKNEQYF
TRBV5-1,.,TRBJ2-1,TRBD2,TGCGCCAGCAGCTTAGCTAGCGGGAAGTACAATGAGCAGTTCTTC,CASSLASGKYNEQFF
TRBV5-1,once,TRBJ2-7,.,TGCGCCAGCAGCTTGGGACATATGGGGACTTACTACGAGCAGTACTTC,CASSLGHMGTYYEQYF
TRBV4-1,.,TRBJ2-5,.,TGCGCCAGCAGCTTACGAACAGGGCCCCAAGAGACCCAGTACTTC,CASSLRTGPQETQYF
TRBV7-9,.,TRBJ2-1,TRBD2,TGTGCCAGCAGTAGCGGGAGGGCCGGGAATGAGCAGTTCTTC,CASSSGRAGNEQFF
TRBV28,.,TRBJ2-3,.,TGTGCCAGCAGCCACGACAGGAGCACAGATACGCAGTATTTT,CASSHDRSTDTQYF
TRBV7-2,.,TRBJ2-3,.,TGTGCCAGCAGCTTTACCATGGGAGCAGATACGCAGTATTTT,CASSFTMGADTQYF
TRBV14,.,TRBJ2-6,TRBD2,TGTGCCAGCAGCCAACCGGGGGGGCCTGGGGCCAACGTCCTGACTTTC,CASSQPGGPGANVLTF
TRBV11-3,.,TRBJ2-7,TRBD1,TGTGCCAGCAGCTTTGGGACAGGGTCCATCGAGCAGTACTTC,CASSFGTGSIEQYF
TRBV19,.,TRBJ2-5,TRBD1,TGTGCCAGTAGTTCTTTTGGGACAGAAGAGACCCAGTACTTC,CASSSFGTEETQYF
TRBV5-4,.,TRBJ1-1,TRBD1,TGTGCCAGCAGCCCGGGACAGCGGAACACTGAAGCTTTCTTT,CASSPGQRNTEAFF
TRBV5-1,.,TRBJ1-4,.,TGCGCCAGCAGCTGGGGACATACCACAACTAATGAAAAACTGTTTTTT,CASSWGHTTTNEKLFF
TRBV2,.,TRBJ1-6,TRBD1,TGTGCCAGCACTCCAGGGACAGCCTATAATTCACCCCTCCACTTT,CASTPGTAYNSPLHF
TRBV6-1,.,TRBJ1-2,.,TGTGCCAGCAGTGAAGGGACACCCCCTTATGGCTACACCTTC,CASSEGTPPYGYTF
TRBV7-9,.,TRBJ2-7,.,TGTGCCAGCAGCCCGAGATTGAGGGACGAGCAGTACTTC,CASSPRLRDEQYF
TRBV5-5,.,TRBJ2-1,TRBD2,TGTGCCAGCAGCCCTCCGGGACTAGCGTACAATGAGCAGTTCTTC,CASSPPGLAYNEQFF
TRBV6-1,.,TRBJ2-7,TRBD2,TGTGCCAGCAGTGAAACGGCTAGCGGGAGCCACGAGCAGTACTTC,CASSETASGSHEQYF
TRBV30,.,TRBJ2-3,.,TGTGCCTGGAGTACACAGGGTAGTCCCACAGATACGCAGTATTTT,CAWSTQGSPTDTQYF
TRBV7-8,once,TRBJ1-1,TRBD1,TGTGCCAGCAGCCCGGGACAGCCAGGATTCGAAGCTTTCTTT,CASSPGQPGFEAFF
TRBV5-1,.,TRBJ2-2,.,TGCGCCAGCAGCTTGGGGGGAGCGAACACCGGGGAGCTGTTTTTT,CASSLGGANTGELFF
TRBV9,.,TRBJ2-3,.,TGTGCCAGCAGCGTCTTGGGCCTCACAGATACGCAGTATTTT,CASSVLGLTDTQYF
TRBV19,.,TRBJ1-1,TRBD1,TGTGCCAGTAGGAAGGACAGGGACGCACCCATGAACACTGAAGCTTTCTTT,CASRKDRDAPMNTEAFF
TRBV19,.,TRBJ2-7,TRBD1,TGTGCCAGTAGTATCCGAGGACAGGGGGCTGTACCGGGCGAGCAGTACTTC,CASSIRGQGAVPGEQYF
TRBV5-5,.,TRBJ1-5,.,TGTGCCAGCAGCTTGATTAGCCCGGTCAATCAGCCCCAGCATTTT,CASSLISPVNQPQHF
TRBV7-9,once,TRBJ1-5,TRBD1,TGTGCCAGCAGCCCGGGACAGTTAAATCAGCCCCAGCATTTT,CASSPGQLNQPQHF
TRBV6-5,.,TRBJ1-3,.,TGTGCCAGCAGTTATGGACAAGACTCTGGAAACACCATATATTTT,CASSYGQDSGNTIYF
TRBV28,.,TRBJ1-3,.,TGTGCCAGCAGTTTAGCAGGGGAAGGATACACCATATATTTT,CASSLAGEGYTIYF
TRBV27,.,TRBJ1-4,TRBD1,TGTGCCAGCAGTCCCCGACAGGGTTACGAAAAACTGTTTTTT,CASSPRQGYEKLFF
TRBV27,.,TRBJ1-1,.,TGTGCCAGCAGTTCGATACAGGGCTTGAACACTGAAGCTTTCTTT,CASSSIQGLNTEAFF
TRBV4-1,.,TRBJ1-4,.,TGCGCCAGCAGCCAAGTCCTGAATGAAAAACTGTTTTTT,CASSQVLNEKLFF
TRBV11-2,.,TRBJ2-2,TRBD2,TGTGCCAGCAGAGTTGCGGGAGGTCACACCGGGGAGCTGTTTTTT,CASRVAGGHTGELFF
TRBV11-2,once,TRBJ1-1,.,TGTGCCAGCAGCCCCTACCGAGGCGGGAACGCTGAAGCTTTCTTT,CASSPYRGGNAEAFF
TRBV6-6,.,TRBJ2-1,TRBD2,TGTGCCAGCAGTTACCTGGGACTAGCATCGAATGAGCAGTTCTTC,CASSYLGLASNEQFF
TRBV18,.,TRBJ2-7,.,TGTGCCAGCTCACCAGGAGCCCCTCGGGGGGAGCAGTACTTC,CASSPGAPRGEQYF